The next 29 T cell receptor beta chains were all read from a single sample in a study of blood T cell repertoires in COVID-19. Clones were read by immunoSEQ multiplex PCR, and TCRdb kept only the in-frame ones, dropping some. This sample has 200,000 to 250,000 clones; under 85% occur once, and the top ten carry about 1.8%. Source material: PBMCs or T cells enriched from blood (not recorded which). The receptors derive from a man aged 55 to 70 who had recovered from COVID-19.

As to this clone: The same CDR3 can be traced to other DNA sequences in this sample. The CDR3 sequence is CASSLQGITEAFF. For the CDR3, the DNA is TGTGCCAGCAGTCTACAGGGAATCACTGAAGCTTTCTTT. This chain joins TRBV12-3 or TRBV12-4 and TRBJ1-1, with D perhaps TRBD1 (6 bases). CDR3 length: 13 amino acids. Trimming cost V 5 bases and J 4 bases, with 11 bases left between them.

The chain is built from TRBV12-5 and TRBJ1-5; D gene uncertain. The ends were cut back, 5 bases at V and 5 bases at J, with 10 bases in the middle. Germline CDR1 is LGHNT and CDR2 is FRNRAP. The CDR3 covers 13 residues. The CDR3 nucleotides are TGTGCTAGTGGTAAGCAGGAGGATCAGCCCCAGCATTTT. Its translation is CASGKQEDQPQHF.

The J gene is TRBJ1-1, the V gene TRBV11-1, with TRBD1 matching 10 bases. The CDR3 loop spans 16 amino acids. Germline-derived CDR1 and CDR2 are SGHAT and FQDESV (reference sequence). V trimming: 2 bases; J trimming: 1 base; junction bases outside the gene matches: 4. CDR3 amino acids: CASSLRDRGWNTEAFF. As DNA, the CDR3 is TGTGCCAGCAGCTTAAGGGACAGGGGTTGGAACACTGAAGCTTTCTTT.

The chain has TRBV21-1 and TRBJ1-2; the table names TRBD1, a call not compared with the DNA. TRBV21-1 has pseudogene status. The CDR3 covers 12 residues. CDR3 loop: CAFPGPNYGYTF. In DNA, the CDR3 is TGTGCCTTCCCTGGCCCTAACTATGGCTACACCTTC.

This clone was seen just once. This chain joins TRBV6-5 and TRBJ1-1; D might be TRBD1 (6 bases). Per the germline V gene, CDR1 is MNHEY and CDR2 is SVGAGI. The V and J ends lost 8 bases and 1 base respectively, with 14 bases between them. There are 14 residues in the CDR3. This CDR3 reads CASSRDTRNTEAFF. CDR3 coding DNA: TGTGCCAGCTCCCGGGACACCAGGAACACTGAAGCTTTCTTT.

The chain is built from TRBV5-1 and TRBJ2-1; the match to TRBD2 covers 13 bases. CDR1 and CDR2 from the germline V gene are SGHRS and YFSETQ. The CDR3 loop spans 19 amino acids. The junction had 12 bases not matched to a gene; V was cut back by 3 bases and J by 3 bases. The CDR3 nucleotides are TGCGCCAGCAGCTCCCCTACTAGCGGGGGGGCAATTTTCTACAATGAGCAGTTCTTC. Residues: CASSSPTSGGAIFYNEQFF.

V is TRBV12-2 and J is TRBJ1-5; TRBD1 is taken as the D call from the table, unchecked against the DNA. TRBV12-2 is marked as a pseudogene. The CDR3 consists of 15 residues. The CDR3 protein is CASRLDPQGFQPQHF. The CDR3 nucleotides read TGTGCAAGTCGCTTAGACCCGCAGGGCTTCCAGCCCCAGCATTTT.

The V call is TRBV24-1, the J call TRBJ2-2; possible D gene TRBD2, 6 bases. This CDR3 comprises 16 residues. Germline V CDR1 and CDR2: KGHDR, SFDVKD. V was pared by 6 bases and J by 1 base, with 14 bases between. DNA for the CDR3: TGTGCCACCAGTTTCTTTAGCGGCATGAACACCGGGGAGCTGTTTTTT. This gives the protein CATSFFSGMNTGELFF.

J is TRBJ2-3 and V is TRBV4-2; 8 bases map to TRBD2. The CDR3 runs 16 residues. CDR1 is LGHNA, CDR2 YNFKEQ, per germline. Trimming took 3 bases from V and 4 from J; bases not matched to a gene: 9. CDR3 sequence reads: CASSQGPGLGADTQYF. CDR3 bases: TGTGCCAGCAGCCAGGGACCGGGACTAGGGGCAGATACGCAGTATTTT.

This clone was seen a few times. The chain recombines TRBV18 with TRBJ2-2; the D gene is possibly TRBD1 (5 bases). From germline, CDR1 is KGHSH and CDR2 LQKENI. There are 16 residues in the CDR3. Trimming cost V 6 bases and J 5 bases, with 19 bases left between them. CDR3 protein: CASSPPRSRETGELFF. CDR3 nucleotides: TGTGCCAGCTCGCCCCCCCGGAGCAGGGAAACCGGGGAGCTGTTTTTT.

J is TRBJ1-5 and V is TRBV12-5; TRBD1 aligns across 9 bases. Germline CDR1 and CDR2: LGHNT and FRNRAP. This CDR3 region has 15 residues. The J segment lost 6 bases and the V segment lost 5 bases, leaving 8 bases of the junction unmatched. CDR3 sequence (DNA): TGTGCTAGTGGTCCGGGACAGGGCGCGGGTCAGCCCCAGCATTTT. It is translated as CASGPGQGAGQPQHF.

The V gene is TRBV5-1, the J gene TRBJ1-3, with 7 bases fitting TRBD1. The CDR3 sequence is 16 residues long. Germline V gene sequence: CDR1 SGHRS, CDR2 YFSETQ. Trimming cost V 0 bases and J 0 bases; bases outside gene matches: 3. CDR3 sequence reads: CASSLGQGDSGNTIYF. CDR3 nucleotides: TGCGCCAGCAGCTTGGGACAGGGAGACTCTGGAAACACCATATATTTT.

V usage is TRBV21-1 and J usage is TRBJ2-6; the DNA was not compared with TRBD1, the D call given in the table. TRBV21-1 is noted as a pseudogene. This CDR3 contains 18 residues. The CDR3 loop is CASSKGPAGDTGANVLTF. The CDR3 nucleotides read TGTGCCAGCAGCAAAGGACCGGCAGGGGATACTGGGGCCAACGTCCTGACTTTC.

J is TRBJ2-5 and V is TRBV15, with TRBD1 matching over 9 bases. Germline CDR1 reads LNHNV; CDR2 reads YYDKDF (reference sequence). The CDR3 runs 17 residues. The V gene end was trimmed by 3 bases and the J gene end by 5 bases; junction bases not matched to a gene: 13. In DNA, the CDR3 is TGTGCCACCAGCAGGGACCAAACCGGGACAGGGAGGGAGACCCAGTACTTC. It yields the protein CATSRDQTGTGRETQYF.

This clone was counted a few times. The V call is TRBV9, the J call TRBJ1-6, with D hard to call. V lost 0 bases and J lost 5, with 12 bases in between. CDR1 and CDR2 (germline): SGDLS, YYNGEE. This CDR3 region has 16 residues. CDR3: CASSVEWHLDNSPLHF. In nucleotides, the CDR3 is TGTGCCAGCAGCGTAGAATGGCATCTCGATAATTCACCCCTCCACTTT.

This rearrangement joins TRBV6-5 to TRBJ2-1; 8 nucleotides align to TRBD1. Looked up from germline, CDR1 is MNHEY and CDR2 is SVGAGI. The CDR3 has 16 amino acids. Unmatched junction bases numbered 8, after V lost 4 bases and J lost 3 bases. This CDR3 reads CASSSRDRPNYNEQFF. CDR3 DNA sequence: TGTGCCAGCAGTTCCCGGGACAGGCCTAACTACAATGAGCAGTTCTTC.

This clone was recorded once. The chain employs TRBV5-1 and TRBJ2-3; TRBD2 matches at 11 bases. The CDR3 covers 16 residues. V lost 4 bases to trimming and J lost 3 bases; unmatched junction nucleotides: 7. Germline V gene lookup returns CDR1 SGHRS and CDR2 YFSETQ. The CDR3, as DNA: TGCGCCAGCAGCCGCCTTAGCGGGGGGGCGACAGATACGCAGTATTTT. It specifies CASSRLSGGATDTQYF.

The chain combines TRBV2 with TRBJ1-6; TRBD1 matches 10 bases. The V gene end was trimmed by 6 bases and the J gene end by 8 bases; junction bases not matched to a gene: 1. The length of the CDR3 is 13 residues. CDR1 is SNHLY and CDR2 is FYNNEI in the germline V gene. Written as DNA, the CDR3 is TGTGCCAGCAGGGGACAGGGGCATTCACCCCTCCACTTT. Translating it yields CASRGQGHSPLHF.

The rearrangement uses TRBV27 and TRBJ2-1; 11 nucleotides align to TRBD1. The CDR3 spans 16 residues. The V gene end was trimmed by 6 bases and the J gene end by 7 bases; junction bases not matched to a gene: 11. Germline V gives CDR1 MNHEY, CDR2 SMNVEV (reference sequence). CDR3 nucleotides: TGTGCCAGCAGCCGCACGGCGGACAGGGGGCGTAATGAGCAGTTCTTC. It is translated as CASSRTADRGRNEQFF.

This chain joins TRBV30 and TRBJ1-3, with a tentative D call TRBD1 (6 bases). Trimming took 1 base from V and 3 from J, leaving 10 bases between them. Germline V lookup: CDR1 GTSNPN, CDR2 SVGIG (reference sequence). The CDR3 runs 14 residues. CDR3 amino acids: CAWSEGTNGNTIYF. The CDR3 DNA reads TGTGCCTGGAGTGAAGGGACAAATGGAAACACCATATATTTT.

The chain links TRBV5-6 to TRBJ2-2; 10 nucleotides line up with TRBD1. CDR3 size: 16 residues. Looked up from germline, CDR1 is SGHDT and CDR2 is YYEEEE. The V segment lost 2 bases and the J segment 5 bases; nucleotides outside the gene matches: 6. The DNA for the CDR3 is TGTGCCAGCAGCTTCCGACAGGGGGCGAGTACCGGGGAGCTGTTTTTT. It encodes CASSFRQGASTGELFF.

The chain couples TRBV5-5 to TRBJ1-2, with D possibly being TRBD1 (6 bases). With 4 bases removed from V and 1 base from J, the gap between germline ends came to 8 bases. This CDR3 is 13 amino acids long. Germline lookup yields CDR1 SGHKS and CDR2 YYEKEE (reference sequence). The CDR3 nucleotides are TGTGCCAGCAGCACGGACAGTAACTATGGCTACACCTTC. Amino acid sequence: CASSTDSNYGYTF.

J is TRBJ2-6 and V is TRBV5-1, with 8 bases that match TRBD1. Germline CDR1 is SGHRS and CDR2 is YFSETQ. V dropped 6 bases and J dropped 0; count of bases not matched to a gene: 2. The CDR3 loop spans 15 amino acids. CDR3 nucleotides: TGCGCCAGCATCGGACAGGGCTCTGGGGCCAACGTCCTGACTTTC. It codes for CASIGQGSGANVLTF.

This sequence joins TRBV7-6 and TRBJ1-4, with 7 bases fitting TRBD1. The junction had 4 bases not matched to a gene; V was cut back by 2 bases and J by 4 bases. This CDR3 has 15 amino acids. Per germline, CDR1 SGHVS and CDR2 FNYEAQ. CDR3 coding DNA: TGTGCCAGCAGCTTATCGGGACAGATTAATGAAAAACTGTTTTTT. It translates to CASSLSGQINEKLFF. The full variable domain, rest sourced from reference TRBV7-6 and TRBJ1-4, is GAGVSQSPRYKVTKRGQDVALRCDPISGHVSLYWYRQALGQGPEFLTYFNYEAQQDKSGLPNDRFSAERPEGSISTLTIQRTEQRDSAMYRCASSLSGQINEKLFFGSGTQLSVL.

This chain connects TRBV6-2 or TRBV6-3 to TRBJ2-3; D is unresolved. This CDR3 is built from 16 residues. Trimming took 0 bases from V and 0 from J, leaving 10 bases between them. Germline assignment: CDR1 MNHEY and CDR2 SVGEGT. DNA for the CDR3: TGTGCCAGCAGTTACTCTAGGAGCCTGAGCACAGATACGCAGTATTTT. It is translated as CASSYSRSLSTDTQYF.

The rearrangement joins TRBV18 to TRBJ1-1; 8 positions agree with TRBD1. Germline V lookup: CDR1 KGHSH, CDR2 LQKENI. J lost 0 bases, V lost 3 bases, and 3 bases had no gene match. This CDR3 region has 15 residues. CDR3 sequence reads: CASSPGQALNTEAFF. The CDR3 nucleotides are TGTGCCAGCTCACCGGGACAGGCTCTGAACACTGAAGCTTTCTTT.

This clone was observed once. This chain joins TRBV25-1 and TRBJ1-2; D gene ambiguous. Trimming removed 4 bases at V and 4 bases at J, with 7 bases between. This CDR3 has 12 residues. CDR1 is MGHDK and CDR2 is SYGVNS in the germline V gene. The CDR3 DNA follows: TGTGCCAGCAGTGTGGCCTCCTATGGCTACACCTTC. Amino acid sequence: CASSVASYGYTF.

This clone has just one count. This chain uses TRBV10-3 with TRBJ2-7; TRBD1 aligns across 9 bases. CDR1 and CDR2 (germline): ENHRY, SYGVKD. The CDR3 is made up of 13 amino acids. The J segment lost 12 bases and the V segment lost 8 bases, leaving 14 bases of the junction unmatched. The CDR3 DNA reads as TGTGCCATCGGCCCTCGGGCCCCGGGACAGGGGTACTTC. Its protein is CAIGPRAPGQGYF.

V gene TRBV4-3 combines with J gene TRBJ1-2; TRBD1 is a possible D gene (5 bases). Germline loops: CDR1 LGHNA, CDR2 YSLEER. CDR3 size: 15 residues. V gave up 4 bases and J gave up 0 bases, with 12 bases separating them. The CDR3 nucleotides read TGCGCCAGCAGCCTGCGGGACGGGGCTAACTATGGCTACACCTTC. It is translated as CASSLRDGANYGYTF.